This TCR beta chain was sequenced during a study of OX40 agonist ivuxolimab in advanced cancers. Whole-study context: Three patients responded partially, comprising one with hepatocellular carcinoma and two with cutaneous melanoma.

TCRdb's copy holds only in-frame clones and misses some; the assay was immunoSEQ multiplex PCR. The profile shows 65,000 or so clones, roughly 85% of them singletons. Patients with a history of autoimmune disease or on systemic immunosuppression were excluded. Germline values: CDR1 SGHNT, CDR2 YYREEE (reference sequence). Trimming at V came to 9 bases and at J to 6 bases, leaving 14 bases not matched to a gene. This CDR3 contains 14 residues. Broader study findings: Compared with CD4+, CD8+ T cells on average had more expanded clones.

On this clone itself: The antigen is undetermined.

The chain is built from TRBV5-4 and TRBJ2-7; 8 bases align to TRBD1. The sequence was obtained from an adult with an advanced solid tumor such as melanoma, head and neck, liver or kidney cancer. Sequenced material: CD4+ or CD8+ T cells sorted from blood, taken in a trial of the OX40 agonist ivuxolimab. The CDR3 sequence is CAISAGGASLEQYF. The CDR3 DNA is TGTGCCATTTCGGCAGGGGGCGCCTCCCTCGAGCAGTACTTC.